This T cell receptor (beta chain) was observed in a study of T cells in Graves' hyperthyroidism and ophthalmopathy. Note on this clonotype: Its specificity is not known. At one of its ends the junction is not consistent with the germline gene, which may arise from a read error.

Study-level findings and limits: The majority of expanded thyroid clonotypes above 0.001 also appeared in blood.

Uncontrolled infection, other autoimmune disease, pregnancy or lactation excluded patients. The diagnoses drew upon clinical symptoms, serum thyroxine and TRAb, thyroid ultrasound and orbital computed tomography. It was 8 to 10 ml of fresh peripheral blood that supplied the PBMCs. RNA transcripts were the template for amplifying TCR beta CDR3 regions. In the first-round RT-PCR of the TCR CDR3, the HTBI primer set was used. One entry per CDR3 protein results from TCRdb running MiXCR on the multiplex PCR reads. The sample records hundreds of thousands of distinct CDR3 sequences, approximately 23% being singletons. The length of the CDR3 is 15 residues. Germline values: CDR1 LNHNV, CDR2 YYDKDF (reference sequence).

Material: blood. The chain has TRBV15 and TRBJ1-5; D is unclear. The clonotype comes from a woman aged 70 to 79 with Graves' ophthalmopathy. CDR3 amino acids: CATRRDPYSNQPQHF. The CDR3 DNA reads as TGTGCCACCCGCAGAGACCCTTATAGCAATCAGCCCCAGCATTTT.